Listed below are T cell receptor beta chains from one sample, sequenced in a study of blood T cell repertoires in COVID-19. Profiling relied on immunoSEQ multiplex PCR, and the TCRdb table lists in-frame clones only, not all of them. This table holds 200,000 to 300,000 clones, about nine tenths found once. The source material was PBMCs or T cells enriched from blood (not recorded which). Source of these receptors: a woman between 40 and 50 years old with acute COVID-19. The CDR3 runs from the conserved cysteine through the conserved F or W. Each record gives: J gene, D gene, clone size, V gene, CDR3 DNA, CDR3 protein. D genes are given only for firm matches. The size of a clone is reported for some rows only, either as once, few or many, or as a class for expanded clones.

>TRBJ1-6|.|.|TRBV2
TGTGCCAGGGGGCAGGGCCCTGCGAATTCACCCCTCCACTTT
CARGQGPANSPLHF
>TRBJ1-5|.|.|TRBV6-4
TGTGCCAGCAGTGAATGGGGCGCACCTAATCAGCCCCAGCATTTT
CASSEWGAPNQPQHF
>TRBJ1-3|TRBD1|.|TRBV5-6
TGTGCCAGCAGGCCCCGGCAGGGGGATGGAAACACCATATATTTT
CASRPRQGDGNTIYF
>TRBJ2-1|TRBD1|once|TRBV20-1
TGCAGTGCGAGTAGGGACAGGGTCCTGAATGAGCAGTTCTTC
CSASRDRVLNEQFF
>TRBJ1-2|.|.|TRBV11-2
TGTGCCAGCAGCTCCCACAGGAATGGCTACACCTTC
CASSSHRNGYTF
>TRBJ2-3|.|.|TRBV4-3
TGCGCCAGCAGCCGCTACAGGGAAGGAGGAGATACGCAGTATTTT
CASSRYREGGDTQYF
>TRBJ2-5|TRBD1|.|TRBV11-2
TGTGCCAGCAACCGGGACAGGGAAGAGACCCAGTACTTC
CASNRDREETQYF
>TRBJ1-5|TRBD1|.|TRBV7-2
TGTGCCAGCAGCCCGAACAGGGGCAGCAATCAGCCCCAGCATTTT
CASSPNRGSNQPQHF
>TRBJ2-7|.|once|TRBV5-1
TGCGCCAGCAGCTCCCTCTACGAGCAGTACTTC
CASSSLYEQYF
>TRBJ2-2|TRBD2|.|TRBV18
TGTGCCAGCTCACCCCGGACTAGCGGCTTTGGCACCGGGGAGCTGTTTTTT
CASSPRTSGFGTGELFF